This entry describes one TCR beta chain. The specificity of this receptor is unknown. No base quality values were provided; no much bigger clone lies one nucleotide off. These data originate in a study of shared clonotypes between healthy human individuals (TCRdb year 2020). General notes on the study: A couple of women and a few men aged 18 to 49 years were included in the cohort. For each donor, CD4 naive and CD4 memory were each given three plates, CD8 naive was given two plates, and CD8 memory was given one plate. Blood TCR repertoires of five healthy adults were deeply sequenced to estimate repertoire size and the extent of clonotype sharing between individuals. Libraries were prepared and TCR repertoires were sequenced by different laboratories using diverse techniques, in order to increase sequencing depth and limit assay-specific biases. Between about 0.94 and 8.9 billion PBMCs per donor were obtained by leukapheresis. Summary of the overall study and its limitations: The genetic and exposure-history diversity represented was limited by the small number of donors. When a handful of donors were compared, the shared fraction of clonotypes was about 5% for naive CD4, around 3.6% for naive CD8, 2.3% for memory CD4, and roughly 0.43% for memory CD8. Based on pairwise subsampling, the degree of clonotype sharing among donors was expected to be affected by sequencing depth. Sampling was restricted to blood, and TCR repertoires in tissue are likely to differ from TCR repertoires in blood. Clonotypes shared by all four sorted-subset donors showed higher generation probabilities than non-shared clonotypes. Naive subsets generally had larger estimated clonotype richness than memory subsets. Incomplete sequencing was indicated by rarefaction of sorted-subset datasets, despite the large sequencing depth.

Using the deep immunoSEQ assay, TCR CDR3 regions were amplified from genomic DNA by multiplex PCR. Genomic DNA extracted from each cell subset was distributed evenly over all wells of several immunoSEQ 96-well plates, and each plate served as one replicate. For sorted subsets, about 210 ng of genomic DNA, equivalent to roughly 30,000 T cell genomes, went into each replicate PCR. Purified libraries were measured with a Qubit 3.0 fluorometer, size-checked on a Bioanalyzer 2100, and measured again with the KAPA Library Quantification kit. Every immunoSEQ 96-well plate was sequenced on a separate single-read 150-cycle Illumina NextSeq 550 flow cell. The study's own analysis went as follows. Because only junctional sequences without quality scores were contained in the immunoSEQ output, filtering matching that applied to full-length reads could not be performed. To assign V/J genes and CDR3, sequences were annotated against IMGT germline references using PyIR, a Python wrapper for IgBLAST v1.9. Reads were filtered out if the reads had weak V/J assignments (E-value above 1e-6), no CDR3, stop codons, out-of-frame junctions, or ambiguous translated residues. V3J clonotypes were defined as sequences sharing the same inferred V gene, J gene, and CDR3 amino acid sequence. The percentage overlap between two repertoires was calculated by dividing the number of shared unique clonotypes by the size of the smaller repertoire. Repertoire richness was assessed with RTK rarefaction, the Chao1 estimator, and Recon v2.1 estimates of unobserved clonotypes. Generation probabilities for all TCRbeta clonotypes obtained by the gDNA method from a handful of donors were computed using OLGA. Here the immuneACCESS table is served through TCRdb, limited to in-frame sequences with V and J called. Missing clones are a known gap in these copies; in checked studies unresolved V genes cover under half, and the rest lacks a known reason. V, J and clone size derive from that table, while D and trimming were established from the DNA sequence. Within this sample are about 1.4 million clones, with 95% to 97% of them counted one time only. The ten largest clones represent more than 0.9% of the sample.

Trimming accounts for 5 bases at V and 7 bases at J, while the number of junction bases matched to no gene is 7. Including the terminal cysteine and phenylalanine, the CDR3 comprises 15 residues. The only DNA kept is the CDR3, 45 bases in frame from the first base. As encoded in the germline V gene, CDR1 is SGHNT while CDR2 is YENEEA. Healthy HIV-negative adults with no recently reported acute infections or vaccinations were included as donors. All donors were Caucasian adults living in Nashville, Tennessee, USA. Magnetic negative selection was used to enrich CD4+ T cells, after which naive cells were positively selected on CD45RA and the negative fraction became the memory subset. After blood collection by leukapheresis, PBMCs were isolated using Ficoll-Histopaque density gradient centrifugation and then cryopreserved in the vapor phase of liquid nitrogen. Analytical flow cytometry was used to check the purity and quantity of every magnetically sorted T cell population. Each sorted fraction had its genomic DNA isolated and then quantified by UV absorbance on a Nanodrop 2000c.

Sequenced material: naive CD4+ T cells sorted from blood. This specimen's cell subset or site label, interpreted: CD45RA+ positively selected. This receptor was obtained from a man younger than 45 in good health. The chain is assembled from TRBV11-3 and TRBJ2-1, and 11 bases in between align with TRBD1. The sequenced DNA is TGTGCCAGCAGCCCCCGGGACAGGGGGATAAATGAGCAGTTCTTC. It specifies CASSPRDRGINEQFF.